Sequencing of this T cell receptor beta chain was carried out in a study of control samples from healthy donors and cancer patients. Measured with immunoSEQ multiplex PCR; TCRdb has only the in-frame clones, and not every one. The sample has 100,000 to 150,000 clones; 80% to 95% are singletons. This CDR3 comprises 13 residues. The V gene lost 0 bases and the J gene lost 5 bases, with 8 bases spanning the gap. Germline assignment: CDR1 SGHKS and CDR2 YYEKEE (reference sequence). This TCR was sampled from a woman aged 45 to 65 in good health. The source material was blood. The chain couples TRBV5-5 to TRBJ1-1; D uncertain. The CDR3 reads CASSLGFETEAFF. In DNA, the CDR3 is TGTGCCAGCAGCTTGGGGTTCGAGACTGAAGCTTTCTTT.